This T cell receptor (beta chain) was found in a study of molecular identifiers for immune sequencing clone quantification (dated 2018 in TCRdb). Concerning the study at large: For a replicate experiment, the RNA from either 20,000 or 100,000 naive CD8 T cells was divided into five aliquots, and four of those aliquots went on to sequencing. This methods study used CD8 T cells to benchmark TCR RNA copy counting and molecular-identifier clustering-based TCR repertoire sequencing (MIDCIRS).

What the authors observed across the whole study: In CMV-specific effector cells, over 97% of molecules were held by clones above 20 RNA copies, whereas under 1% of molecules were held by such clones in naive cells. Spiked-in Jurkat TCR RNA equal to a single cell's worth was reported to be detectable even within 1,200,000 naive CD8 T cells. Highly expanded clone sizes could be underestimated if identical TCR molecules share a barcode. Modeling estimated 2.5 to 3 recovered TCR RNA copies per cell, compared with about 9.3 by digital PCR, which implies 30% to 35% capture efficiency. The naive libraries included spiked-in Jurkat TCR RNA (around nine copies' worth), and this Jurkat TCR RNA is not part of the donor repertoire. When barcode sub-clustering was omitted, TCR diversity was inflated by chimeric consensus sequences, with chimeras reaching as high as 47%.

The library was made by PCR. The reads were generated on an Illumina HiSeq 4000. Preparation of bulk TCR libraries followed a previously described approach, with the TCR primers listed in Table S5. Purification of total RNA was performed with the Qiagen AllPrep DNA/RNA kit. Before analysis, reads from multiple sequencing runs of one library were combined. The authors processed their data as follows. Reads were retained only if an exact TCR constant sequence was present, and the retained reads were trimmed to 150 nt and grouped according to their 12-nt molecular barcodes. Reads within each barcode group were sub-clustered using a 15% Levenshtein threshold, and quality-weighted consensus sequences were constructed for each RNA molecule. Non-functional sequences were excluded, and lower-count sequences lying one edit away from another sequence were also excluded. On the basis of fitting two negative binomial distributions, barcode sub-clusters with fewer than 20% of the maximum read count were discarded. The public reads were run again by TCRdb, first through fastp at Q25 and then through MiXCR, and only productive beta chains were kept. Each entry is one CDR3 protein sequence, shown with its most common DNA and genes. TCRdb, rather than the study authors, made the V and J calls. The sample table records about 68,000 distinct CDR3 sequences; 18% of these occur just once. 1.5% of the sample belongs to the ten largest clones.

Libraries of naive CD8 T cells were generated from approximately 20,000 to 1,000,000 sorted cells, with 10%, 30% or 50% of the purified RNA used. Naive CD8 T cells, defined as CD8+CD4-CCR7+CD45RA+, were FACS-sorted into RLT Plus buffer on a BD FACSAria II. To test detection sensitivity, Jurkat RNA equal to 10 or so TCR copies was added to samples of about 20,000-1,000,000 naive CD8 T cells. Enrichment of CD8 T cells was performed with RosetteSep CD8+ T Cell Enrichment Cocktail and Ficoll-Paque, after which ACK red cell lysis was carried out. This clonotype was detected many times. This clone's antigen is unknown. Nothing much larger sits one base from this clone, and base qualities are not available. The CDR3 holds 17 amino acids from the cysteine to the phenylalanine. CDR3 DNA is the only sequence kept; it has 51 bases, read in frame from the first base. Reading the germline V gene (reference sequence) gives CDR1 LNHDA and CDR2 SQIVND. V and J are trimmed by 3 bases and 2 bases, and the gene matches miss 8 bases of the junction.

This sequence uses TRBV19 and TRBJ2-1; TRBD2 aligns with 9 central bases. The sample taken for sequencing was naive CD8+ T cells from blood, with Jurkat cell RNA spiked in. The cell subset or site label for this specimen denotes: FACS-sorted CD8+CD4-CCR7+CD45RA+ naive T cells. The receptor was isolated from a human donor in good health. Some libraries in this study had Jurkat cell RNA spiked in. The DNA reads TGTGCCAGTAGTATTTTACTAGCGGGTATGGCCTACAATGAGCAGTTCTTC. It translates as CASSILLAGMAYNEQFF. Extended through the reference TRBV19 and TRBJ2-1 proteins, this CDR3 yields the full variable domain: DGGITQSPKYLFRKEGQNVTLSCEQNLNHDAMYWYRQDPGQGLRLIYYSQIVNDFQKGDIAEGYSVSREKKESFPLTVTSAQKNPTAFYLCASSILLAGMAYNEQFFGPGTRLTVL.